Listed below are T cell receptor beta chains from one sample, sequenced in a study of OX40 agonist ivuxolimab in advanced cancers. TCRdb keeps only in-frame clones here, not all; method: immunoSEQ multiplex PCR. The sample has roughly 40,000 clones; around four fifths are singletons. The material sequenced was CD4+ or CD8+ T cells sorted from blood, taken in a trial of the OX40 agonist ivuxolimab. The receptors come from an adult with an advanced solid tumor such as melanoma, head and neck, liver or kidney cancer. The CDR3 runs from the conserved cysteine through the conserved F or W. The D gene is left open where the match is weak. Rows give clone size only sometimes, using once, few, many, or a class for an expanded clone.

J gene: TRBJ1-5; D gene: TRBD1; CDR3 length: 14; clone size: NA; V gene: TRBV28; CDR3 DNA: TGTGCCAGCAGTTCGGGACAGCTTAGCAATCCCCAGCATTTT; CDR3 protein: CASSSGQLSNPQHF
J gene: TRBJ2-5; D gene: TRBD1; CDR3 length: 14; clone size: NA; V gene: TRBV2; CDR3 DNA: TGTGCCAGCAAGAGGGACAGAAACCAAGAGACCCAGTACTTC; CDR3 protein: CASKRDRNQETQYF
J gene: TRBJ2-3; D gene: TRBD2; CDR3 length: 17; clone size: NA; V gene: TRBV30; CDR3 DNA: TGTGCCTGGAGTGTCAAAGACCGTCGCGGGGGGATGGATACGCAGTATTTT; CDR3 protein: CAWSVKDRRGGMDTQYF
J gene: TRBJ1-1; D gene: NA; CDR3 length: 15; clone size: NA; V gene: TRBV6-5; CDR3 DNA: TGTGCCAGCAGTTACGGGGGGGGGTTTCGGACTGAAGCTTTCTTT; CDR3 protein: CASSYGGGFRTEAFF
J gene: TRBJ2-1; D gene: NA; CDR3 length: 14; clone size: few; V gene: TRBV18; CDR3 DNA: TGTGCCAGCGGAGAACGGATATCCCACAATGAGCAGTTCTTC; CDR3 protein: CASGERISHNEQFF
J gene: TRBJ1-1; D gene: NA; CDR3 length: 11; clone size: NA; V gene: TRBV7-9; CDR3 DNA: TGTGCCACCCAAATTCGCACTGAAGCTTTCTTT; CDR3 protein: CATQIRTEAFF
J gene: TRBJ2-1; D gene: NA; CDR3 length: 16; clone size: NA; V gene: TRBV2; CDR3 DNA: TGTGCCAGCAGTGTGGGGCTTTTTAGCTCCTACAATGAGCAGTTCTTC; CDR3 protein: CASSVGLFSSYNEQFF
J gene: TRBJ2-2; D gene: TRBD2; CDR3 length: 15; clone size: NA; V gene: TRBV11-3; CDR3 DNA: TGTGCCAGCAGCGCCCGACTAGCGGGAGCCGGGGAGCTGTTTTTT; CDR3 protein: CASSARLAGAGELFF
J gene: TRBJ1-4; D gene: NA; CDR3 length: 14; clone size: NA; V gene: TRBV18; CDR3 DNA: TGTGCCAGCTCATCCGGGACTCCACTGGGAAAACTGTTTTTT; CDR3 protein: CASSSGTPLGKLFF
J gene: TRBJ2-7; D gene: TRBD2; CDR3 length: 16; clone size: NA; V gene: TRBV4-2; CDR3 DNA: TGTGCCAGCAGCCAAGCAACAGCGGGAGGGTCCTACGAGCAGTACTTC; CDR3 protein: CASSQATAGGSYEQYF
J gene: TRBJ2-2; D gene: TRBD1; CDR3 length: 16; clone size: once; V gene: TRBV5-1; CDR3 DNA: TGCGCCAGCAGCGTAGCCGGGACAGCGAACACCGGGGAGCTGTTTTTT; CDR3 protein: CASSVAGTANTGELFF
J gene: TRBJ1-6; D gene: NA; CDR3 length: 13; clone size: NA; V gene: TRBV7-6; CDR3 DNA: TGTGCCAGCAGCTTAGCGGAGGGGTCACCCCTCCACTTT; CDR3 protein: CASSLAEGSPLHF
J gene: TRBJ2-1; D gene: NA; CDR3 length: 13; clone size: NA; V gene: TRBV5-1; CDR3 DNA: TGCGCCAGCAGCTTGGCGGCGGGAAATGAGCAGTTCTTC; CDR3 protein: CASSLAAGNEQFF
J gene: TRBJ2-2; D gene: NA; CDR3 length: 14; clone size: NA; V gene: TRBV5-6; CDR3 DNA: TGTGCCAGCAGCTTGACCACGAACACCGGGGAGCTGTTTTTT; CDR3 protein: CASSLTTNTGELFF
J gene: TRBJ1-1; D gene: NA; CDR3 length: 13; clone size: NA; V gene: TRBV7-9; CDR3 DNA: TGTGCCAGCAGCACGGGTCAGAACACTGAAGCTTTCTTT; CDR3 protein: CASSTGQNTEAFF
J gene: TRBJ1-2; D gene: NA; CDR3 length: 12; clone size: few; V gene: TRBV6-6; CDR3 DNA: TGTGCCAGCAGGCGACAGGCGGATGGCTACACCTTC; CDR3 protein: CASRRQADGYTF
J gene: TRBJ2-1; D gene: TRBD2; CDR3 length: 17; clone size: few; V gene: TRBV4-3; CDR3 DNA: TGCGCCAGCAGCCAAGATGTAGCGGGAACTCTCTACAATGAGCAGTTCTTC; CDR3 protein: CASSQDVAGTLYNEQFF
J gene: TRBJ2-6; D gene: NA; CDR3 length: 18; clone size: NA; V gene: TRBV12-5; CDR3 DNA: TGTGCTAGTGGTTCTATCTGTGCAGGACAAAGTCGGGCCAACGTCCTGACTTTC; CDR3 protein: CASGSICAGQSRANVLTF
J gene: TRBJ2-2; D gene: NA; CDR3 length: 17; clone size: NA; V gene: TRBV5-1; CDR3 DNA: TGCGCCAGCAGCTTGTCAACCGGGACTGCGAACACCGGGGAGCTGTTTTTT; CDR3 protein: CASSLSTGTANTGELFF
J gene: TRBJ2-3; D gene: NA; CDR3 length: 13; clone size: NA; V gene: TRBV11-2; CDR3 DNA: TGTGCCAGTTCAAAGGTCACCACAGATACGCAGTATTTT; CDR3 protein: CASSKVTTDTQYF
J gene: TRBJ1-5; D gene: NA; CDR3 length: 13; clone size: NA; V gene: TRBV2; CDR3 DNA: TGTGCCAGCAGTGTCCAGAGCAATCAGCCCCAGCATTTT; CDR3 protein: CASSVQSNQPQHF
J gene: TRBJ1-5; D gene: NA; CDR3 length: 13; clone size: NA; V gene: TRBV7-8; CDR3 DNA: TGTGCCAGCAGCTTAGCAGAGGATCAGCCCCAGCATTTT; CDR3 protein: CASSLAEDQPQHF
J gene: TRBJ1-1; D gene: NA; CDR3 length: 15; clone size: NA; V gene: TRBV18; CDR3 DNA: TGTGCCAGCTCACCCACAGGTTGGAGGGACACTGAAGCTTTCTTT; CDR3 protein: CASSPTGWRDTEAFF
J gene: TRBJ1-4; D gene: NA; CDR3 length: 14; clone size: NA; V gene: TRBV6-5; CDR3 DNA: TGTGCCAGCAGTTCGACAGCACTCAATGAAAAACTGTTTTTT; CDR3 protein: CASSSTALNEKLFF
J gene: TRBJ2-3; D gene: TRBD2; CDR3 length: 17; clone size: NA; V gene: TRBV30; CDR3 DNA: TGTGCCTGGAGTGGGGAACTAGCGGGCCTCTTCACAGATACGCAGTATTTT; CDR3 protein: CAWSGELAGLFTDTQYF
J gene: TRBJ2-1; D gene: NA; CDR3 length: 14; clone size: once; V gene: TRBV7-8; CDR3 DNA: TGTGCCAGCAGCTCCCCTGGGGGGTACAATGAGCAGTTCTTC; CDR3 protein: CASSSPGGYNEQFF
J gene: TRBJ2-1; D gene: NA; CDR3 length: 14; clone size: NA; V gene: TRBV7-3; CDR3 DNA: TGTGCCAGCAGCTTAAAGGGGCTGGTCAATGAGCAGTTCTTC; CDR3 protein: CASSLKGLVNEQFF
J gene: TRBJ2-1; D gene: NA; CDR3 length: 14; clone size: NA; V gene: TRBV30; CDR3 DNA: TGTGCCTGGAGTGTAGGCTCTGGAAACAATGAGCAGTTCTTC; CDR3 protein: CAWSVGSGNNEQFF
J gene: TRBJ2-1; D gene: NA; CDR3 length: 13; clone size: NA; V gene: TRBV18; CDR3 DNA: TGTGCCAGCTCACCAGCACCCTACAATGAGCAGTTCTTC; CDR3 protein: CASSPAPYNEQFF
J gene: TRBJ2-5; D gene: NA; CDR3 length: 16; clone size: NA; V gene: TRBV9; CDR3 DNA: TGTGCCAGCAGCGTAGTAGTTAGCCCCACTCAAGAGACCCAGTACTTC; CDR3 protein: CASSVVVSPTQETQYF
J gene: TRBJ2-5; D gene: TRBD1; CDR3 length: 16; clone size: NA; V gene: TRBV5-6; CDR3 DNA: TGTGCCAGCAGCTTCGTGTCCAGGGGGCGCGGAGAGACCCAGTACTTC; CDR3 protein: CASSFVSRGRGETQYF
J gene: TRBJ2-3; D gene: NA; CDR3 length: 19; clone size: once; V gene: TRBV7-6; CDR3 DNA: TGTGCCAGCAGCCACTCAACTTCATATACCTTGGAAGGGGCAGATACGCAGTATTTT; CDR3 protein: CASSHSTSYTLEGADTQYF
J gene: TRBJ1-2; D gene: NA; CDR3 length: 14; clone size: NA; V gene: TRBV29-1; CDR3 DNA: TGCAGCGTTGATATGGCAGGGACGAACTATGGCTACACCTTC; CDR3 protein: CSVDMAGTNYGYTF
J gene: TRBJ1-1; D gene: NA; CDR3 length: 13; clone size: NA; V gene: TRBV9; CDR3 DNA: TGTGCCAGCAGCTCCTATATGAACACTGAAGCTTTCTTT; CDR3 protein: CASSSYMNTEAFF
J gene: TRBJ2-3; D gene: TRBD1; CDR3 length: 15; clone size: NA; V gene: TRBV9; CDR3 DNA: TGTGCCAGCAGCCCCGACAGGGGGAGAACAGATACGCAGTATTTT; CDR3 protein: CASSPDRGRTDTQYF
J gene: TRBJ2-7; D gene: TRBD1; CDR3 length: 15; clone size: few; V gene: TRBV14; CDR3 DNA: TGTGCCAGCAGCCCCATCGGACAGGGAGTTCGCGAGCAGTACTTC; CDR3 protein: CASSPIGQGVREQYF
J gene: TRBJ2-3; D gene: NA; CDR3 length: 10; clone size: once; V gene: TRBV9; CDR3 DNA: TGTGCCAGCAGCGTAGATACGCAGTATTTT; CDR3 protein: CASSVDTQYF
J gene: TRBJ1-5; D gene: NA; CDR3 length: 15; clone size: NA; V gene: TRBV19; CDR3 DNA: TGTGCCAGTAGTGCGGACAGTGGGCGCAATCAGCCCCAGCATTTT; CDR3 protein: CASSADSGRNQPQHF
J gene: TRBJ2-1; D gene: NA; CDR3 length: 15; clone size: once; V gene: TRBV19; CDR3 DNA: TGTGCCAGTAAGGAATCGGCGGGGATCTACAATGAGCAGTTCTTC; CDR3 protein: CASKESAGIYNEQFF
J gene: TRBJ2-7; D gene: NA; CDR3 length: 16; clone size: NA; V gene: TRBV30; CDR3 DNA: TGTGCCTGGAGCGGCCCAGGCACAGGGCCTAGCGACGAGCAGTACTTC; CDR3 protein: CAWSGPGTGPSDEQYF
J gene: TRBJ2-3; D gene: TRBD2; CDR3 length: 17; clone size: once; V gene: TRBV5-6; CDR3 DNA: TGTGCCAGCAGCACATTCGGGGGGACTTTCCGCACAGATACGCAGTATTTT; CDR3 protein: CASSTFGGTFRTDTQYF
J gene: TRBJ2-7; D gene: NA; CDR3 length: 12; clone size: NA; V gene: TRBV18; CDR3 DNA: TGTGCCAGCTCACCAGAGAGGTACGAGCAGTACTTC; CDR3 protein: CASSPERYEQYF